This T cell receptor beta chain was obtained from a study of blood T cells in healthy people across ages. Findings of the study overall: Comparison with aged donors showed that long-lived donors had more naive CD4+ cells and higher diversity. Correlation between TCR beta diversity and naive T cell percentage was strong.

Trimming took off 4 bases at V and 4 bases at J, with 10 bases between the two ends. Germline assignment: CDR1 MDHEN and CDR2 SYDVKM. The CDR3 is made up of 14 amino acids. Using a J-beta primer mix together with a sample-barcoded 5' primer, a second PCR was run for about 7 to 12 cycles. TCRdb re-called the 5' RACE reads with MiXCR, one entry per CDR3 protein. The data hold about 1.4 million distinct CDR3 sequences, with roughly 64% observed a single time. This clonotype was counted a few times. Its antigen is unidentified. The extraction recovered at least 5.5 micrograms of total RNA per sample. The sequenced sample consisted of blood. V and J are TRBV28 and TRBJ1-4; D is possibly TRBD1 (6 bases). The receptor was isolated from a man aged 18-30 years in good health. Here the CDR3 reads CASSSGTLNEKLFF. The DNA of the CDR3 is TGTGCCAGCAGTTCGGGGACACTTAATGAAAAACTGTTTTTT. Variable domain in full (rest from reference TRBV28 and TRBJ1-4): DVKVTQSSRYLVKRTGEKVFLECVQDMDHENMFWYRQDPGLGLRLIYFSYDVKMKEKGDIPEGYSVSREKKERFSLILESASTNQTSMYLCASSSGTLNEKLFFGSGTQLSVL.